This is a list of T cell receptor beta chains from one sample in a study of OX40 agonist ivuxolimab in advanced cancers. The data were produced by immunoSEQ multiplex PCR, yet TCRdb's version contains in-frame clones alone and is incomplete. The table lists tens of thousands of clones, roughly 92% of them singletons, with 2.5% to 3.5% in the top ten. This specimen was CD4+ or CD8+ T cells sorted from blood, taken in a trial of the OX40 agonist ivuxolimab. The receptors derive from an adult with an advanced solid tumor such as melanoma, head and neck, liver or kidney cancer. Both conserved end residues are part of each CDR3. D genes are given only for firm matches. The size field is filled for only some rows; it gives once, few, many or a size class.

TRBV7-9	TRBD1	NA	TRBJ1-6	TGTGCCAGCAGCCCCCAGGGGGCTAATTCACCCCTCCACTTT	CASSPQGANSPLHF
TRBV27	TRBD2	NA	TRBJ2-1	TGTGCCAGCTCCCCTCTAGCGGGGCCCTACAATGAGCAGTTCTTC	CASSPLAGPYNEQFF
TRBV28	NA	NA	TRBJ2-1	TGTGCCAGCAGTTTACATACCATAGCGGCCCTCTACAATGAGCAGTTCTTC	CASSLHTIAALYNEQFF
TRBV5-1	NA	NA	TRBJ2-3	TGCGCCAGCAGCTCGACAGGATCTAGCACAGATACGCAGTATTTT	CASSSTGSSTDTQYF
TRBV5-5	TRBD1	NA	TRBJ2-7	TGTGCCAGCAGAATGCCGGGACAGTCCTACGAGCAGTACTTC	CASRMPGQSYEQYF
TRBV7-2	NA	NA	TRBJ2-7	TGTGCCAGCAGCTTAGGGCCGTGGGAGCAGTACTTC	CASSLGPWEQYF
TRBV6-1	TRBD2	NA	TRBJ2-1	TGTGCCAGCAGTGAAGCGATAAGGCGGGGGGGCTGGGATGAGCAGTTCTTC	CASSEAIRRGGWDEQFF
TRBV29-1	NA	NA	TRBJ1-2	TGCAGCGCCGAATGGGCCAGGAGCTACACCTTC	CSAEWARSYTF
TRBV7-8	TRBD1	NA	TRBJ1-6	TGTGCCAGCAGCTTTACCGGCAGGGGGCCTCGTTCACCCCTCCACTTT	CASSFTGRGPRSPLHF
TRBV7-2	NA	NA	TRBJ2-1	TGTGCCAGCAGCTTAGTTCAGCCTCCAGGCAATGAGCAGTTCTTC	CASSLVQPPGNEQFF
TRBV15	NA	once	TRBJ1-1	TGTGCCACCAGCAGGGGCGGACAGTTTGAAGCTTTCTTT	CATSRGGQFEAFF
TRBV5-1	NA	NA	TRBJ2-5	TGCGCCAGCAGCTTGACCGGGGGGCTCCAAGAGACCCAGTACTTC	CASSLTGGLQETQYF